A single sample gave rise to the 24 T cell receptor beta chains below, sequenced in a study of T cell changes during pregnancy in multiple sclerosis (dated by TCRdb to the late 2010s). Library construction relied on the immunoSEQ multiplex PCR assay. The clones in this table, taken by TCRdb from immuneACCESS, are in-frame only. Not every clone is retained; where verified, under half of the shortfall comes from an unresolved V gene, and the cause of the rest is unknown. The sample data list 40,000 to 45,000 clones, and approximately 92% of these were observed just once. Roughly 1.4% of the sample belongs to the ten largest clones. The sample taken for sequencing was peripheral blood. The receptors were sampled from a female donor with multiple sclerosis, enrolled in a pregnancy study.

The chain employs TRBV5-1 and TRBJ1-1; D remains unclear. The V end was cut by 5 bases, the J end by 6 bases, with 20 bases between. CDR3 length: 15 amino acids. Germline V gives CDR1 SGHRS, CDR2 YFSETQ. CDR3 nucleotide sequence: TGCGCCAGCAGGTCCGGGTCGGATCGGTTGTCTGAAGCTTTCTTT. It encodes CASRSGSDRLSEAFF.

The DNA of the CDR3 is TGTGCCAGCAGCTTAGTTGGCAGCAATGAGCAGTTCTTC. Translation: CASSLVGSNEQFF. The rearrangement joins TRBV7-9 to TRBJ2-1; D is unresolved. CDR1 and CDR2 (germline): SEHNR, FQNEAQ (reference sequence). V was clipped by 1 base and J by 6 bases, with 7 bases between them. The CDR3 length is 13 residues.

This rearrangement joins TRBV5-4 to TRBJ2-7; TRBD1 agrees at 11 bases. Unmatched junction bases numbered 7, after V lost 4 bases and J lost 4 bases. The CDR3 totals 15 residues. Germline V gene sequence: CDR1 SGHNT, CDR2 YYREEE (reference sequence). Written as DNA, the CDR3 is TGTGCCAGCAGCCAACCGGGACAGGGGGTTTACGAGCAGTACTTC. It specifies CASSQPGQGVYEQYF.

The chain uses TRBV28 and TRBJ2-7; D call uncertain. The CDR3 runs to 14 residues. V was clipped by 4 bases and J by 2 bases, with 12 bases between them. Germline V gives CDR1 MDHEN, CDR2 SYDVKM. CDR3: CASSSAQVTYEQYF. The CDR3, as DNA: TGTGCCAGCAGTTCAGCGCAAGTAACCTACGAGCAGTACTTC.

This clone has a single count. V usage is TRBV5-5 and J usage is TRBJ2-7, with TRBD2 matching over 12 bases. Trimming at V came to 4 bases and at J to 7 bases, leaving 6 bases not matched to a gene. The CDR3 has 14 residues. The germline V gene encodes CDR1 SGHKS and CDR2 YYEKEE (reference sequence). The CDR3 loop is CASSLTSGRLEQYF. The CDR3 DNA is TGTGCCAGCAGCCTGACTAGCGGGAGATTGGAGCAGTACTTC.

This sequence joins TRBV27 and TRBJ2-7; the match to TRBD2 covers 11 bases. CDR3 length: 16 amino acids. The V gene's germline CDR1 is MNHEY and CDR2 SMNVEV (reference sequence). Trimming removed 5 bases from V and 1 base from J; junction bases left unmatched: 7. The CDR3 spells CASSRTSGSSSYEQYF. The DNA for the CDR3 is TGTGCCAGCAGTAGAACTAGCGGGAGTTCGTCCTACGAGCAGTACTTC.

The chain carries TRBV5-1 and TRBJ2-1; D is ambiguous. Between the trimmed V and J ends, which lost 0 bases and 5 bases, there was a span of 6 bases. Germline CDR1 reads SGHRS; CDR2 reads YFSETQ. This CDR3 is built from 13 residues. The CDR3 is CASSLDIHNEQFF. The CDR3, as DNA: TGCGCCAGCAGCTTGGACATTCACAATGAGCAGTTCTTC.

This clone was detected once. The chain has TRBV9 and TRBJ1-4, with TRBD1 matching over 8 bases. The germline gives CDR1 SGDLS, CDR2 YYNGEE. J was trimmed by 7 bases and V by 1 base; bases with no gene match: 6. The CDR3 is made up of 15 amino acids. This CDR3 reads CASSVIGGTGEKLFF. The CDR3 DNA reads TGTGCCAGCAGCGTAATTGGAGGGACAGGTGAAAAACTGTTTTTT.

V usage is TRBV5-1 and J usage is TRBJ2-7; D ambiguous. V was trimmed by 3 bases and J by 6 bases, leaving 10 bases between them. Germline CDR1 reads SGHRS; CDR2 reads YFSETQ. The CDR3 is 12 residues long. Here the CDR3 reads CASSWPASEQYF. The DNA of the CDR3 is TGCGCCAGCAGCTGGCCGGCTTCCGAGCAGTACTTC.

The rearrangement joins TRBV5-4 to TRBJ2-2; D perhaps matches TRBD1 (6 bases). CDR1 and CDR2 from the germline V gene are SGHNT and YYREEE (reference sequence). The CDR3 is 15 residues long. V dropped 3 bases and J dropped 1 base, with 10 bases sitting between them. CDR3 nucleotides: TGTGCCAGCAGCTGGGACACACAGAACACCGGGGAGCTGTTTTTT. Its protein product is CASSWDTQNTGELFF. Drawing the rest from reference TRBV5-4 and TRBJ2-2, the complete variable domain is ETGVTQSPTHLIKTRGQQVTLRCSSQSGHNTVSWYQQALGQGPQFIFQYYREEENGRGNFPPRFSGLQFPNYSSELNVNALELDDSALYLCASSWDTQNTGELFFGEGSRLTVL.

The V gene is TRBV30, the J gene TRBJ1-4; 9 nucleotides agree with TRBD1. This CDR3 has 13 amino acids. With 0 bases clipped from V and 10 bases from J, the junction kept 3 bases outside the gene matches. Germline V gene lookup returns CDR1 GTSNPN and CDR2 SVGIG (reference sequence). The CDR3 DNA is TGTGCCTGGAGTGTGGGACAGGGACCAAAACTGTTTTTT. This translates into CAWSVGQGPKLFF.

This chain links TRBV18 with TRBJ2-1, with a weak D call TRBD1 (5 bases). CDR1 is KGHSH, CDR2 LQKENI, per germline. The CDR3 has 15 amino acids. Trimming pared 1 base from V and 3 bases from J, leaving 10 bases between. This CDR3 is CASSPQGISYNEQFF. CDR3 bases: TGTGCCAGCTCACCACAGGGGATCAGCTACAATGAGCAGTTCTTC.

This clone was observed a single time. The V and J genes are TRBV4-3 and TRBJ2-3; TRBD1 matches 8 bases. The CDR3 length is 16 residues. From germline, CDR1 is LGHNA and CDR2 YSLEER. V was clipped by 1 base and J by 1 base; unmatched bases: 4. The CDR3 sequence is CASSQGTGIGTDTQYF. In nucleotides, the CDR3 is TGCGCCAGCAGCCAAGGGACAGGGATAGGCACAGATACGCAGTATTTT.

This clone was counted a few times. This chain links TRBV28 with TRBJ2-7, with 7 bases aligning to TRBD2. Trimming removed 1 base from V and 3 bases from J; junction bases left unmatched: 3. Germline V gives CDR1 MDHEN, CDR2 SYDVKM. The CDR3 loop spans 14 amino acids. The CDR3 spells CASSLLGGNYEQYF. CDR3 DNA sequence: TGTGCCAGCAGTTTATTGGGGGGGAACTACGAGCAGTACTTC.

The V and J genes are TRBV11-1 and TRBJ1-1, with D possibly being TRBD1 (5 bases). This CDR3 has 13 amino acids. V lost 5 bases and J 6 bases, leaving 13 bases between the germline ends. The germline V gene has CDR1 SGHAT and CDR2 FQDESV (reference sequence). CDR3 DNA: TGTGCCAGCAGCCTGGGGGGAAGGGCTGAAGCTTTCTTT. Its translation: CASSLGGRAEAFF.

This rearrangement joins TRBV10-3 to TRBJ2-7, with D perhaps TRBD2 (5 bases). V was clipped by 10 bases and J by 3 bases, with 16 bases between them. The CDR3 consists of 13 residues. From germline, CDR1 is ENHRY and CDR2 SYGVKD. CDR3 bases: TGTGCCACTCGGAACAGCGGCGGCTACGAGCAGTACTTC. It yields the protein CATRNSGGYEQYF.

The chain employs TRBV11-2 and TRBJ1-3; D unresolved. Germline V gives CDR1 SGHAT, CDR2 FQNNGV. The CDR3 is 17 amino acids. V gave up 0 bases and J gave up 0 bases, with 12 bases separating them. In DNA, the CDR3 is TGTGCCAGCAGCTTAGAATACGGACTCTACTCTGGAAACACCATATATTTT. Its protein product is CASSLEYGLYSGNTIYF.

The V and J genes are TRBV14 and TRBJ2-5, with D possibly TRBD2 on 5 matching bases. V lost 7 bases and J lost 1, with 16 bases in between. The germline V gene has CDR1 SGHDN and CDR2 FVKESK. This CDR3 is 15 amino acids long. The CDR3 coding sequence is TGTGCCAGCATTCTTGGGAGACACTTCCAAGAGACCCAGTACTTC. It codes for CASILGRHFQETQYF.

V usage is TRBV19 and J usage is TRBJ2-2, with D perhaps being TRBD1 or TRBD2 (6 bases each). The V end lost 3 bases, the J end lost 0 bases, and 8 bases lay between the germline ends. Looked up from germline, CDR1 is LNHDA and CDR2 is SQIVND (reference sequence). The CDR3 consists of 15 residues. CDR3 amino acids: CASSMGGANTGELFF. The DNA for the CDR3 is TGTGCCAGTAGTATGGGGGGCGCGAACACCGGGGAGCTGTTTTTT.

The chain couples TRBV15 to TRBJ2-1, with TRBD2 matching over 7 bases. The V gene's germline CDR1 is LNHNV and CDR2 YYDKDF (reference sequence). There are 17 residues in the CDR3. V dropped 1 base and J dropped 0; count of bases not matched to a gene: 6. The CDR3 DNA sequence: TGTGCCACCAGCAGAGGTTGGGGCGGGAGCTCCTACAATGAGCAGTTCTTC. Translating it yields CATSRGWGGSSYNEQFF.

CDR3 amino acids: CASSLAYITGGEQYF. As DNA, the CDR3 is TGTGCCAGCAGCTTAGCCTATATTACGGGAGGCGAGCAGTACTTC. V is TRBV11-2 and J is TRBJ2-7; 7 positions agree with TRBD2. The CDR3 length is 15 residues. The junction had 9 bases not matched to a gene; V was cut back by 1 base and J by 6 bases. CDR1 is SGHAT and CDR2 is FQNNGV in the germline V gene.

The chain combines TRBV4-1 with TRBJ1-2; 9 nucleotides line up with TRBD1. The CDR3 consists of 14 residues. CDR1 and CDR2 from the germline V gene are MGHRA and YSYEKL. Trimming cost V 5 bases and J 3 bases; bases outside gene matches: 4. CDR3 residues: CASSTRTGDYGYTF. The CDR3 bases are TGCGCCAGCAGCACCCGGACAGGGGACTATGGCTACACCTTC.

V gene TRBV10-3 combines with J gene TRBJ1-5; 7 nucleotides match TRBD1. The trim removed 6 bases at V and 5 bases at J, leaving 1 base unmatched. Per the germline V gene, CDR1 is ENHRY and CDR2 is SYGVKD. This CDR3 comprises 12 residues. CDR3 DNA: TGTGCCATCAGCACAGGGGATCAGCCCCAGCATTTT. It yields the protein CAISTGDQPQHF.

The V gene is TRBV7-9, the J gene TRBJ2-1, with TRBD1 as a possible D gene (6 bases). Looked up from germline, CDR1 is SEHNR and CDR2 is FQNEAQ (reference sequence). Trimming cost V 5 bases and J 9 bases, with 23 bases left between them. The CDR3 totals 16 residues. The DNA for the CDR3 is TGTGCCAGCAGCCGAATACAGGGTAGGGTTGGGTCTGAGCAGTTCTTC. Its translation: CASSRIQGRVGSEQFF.